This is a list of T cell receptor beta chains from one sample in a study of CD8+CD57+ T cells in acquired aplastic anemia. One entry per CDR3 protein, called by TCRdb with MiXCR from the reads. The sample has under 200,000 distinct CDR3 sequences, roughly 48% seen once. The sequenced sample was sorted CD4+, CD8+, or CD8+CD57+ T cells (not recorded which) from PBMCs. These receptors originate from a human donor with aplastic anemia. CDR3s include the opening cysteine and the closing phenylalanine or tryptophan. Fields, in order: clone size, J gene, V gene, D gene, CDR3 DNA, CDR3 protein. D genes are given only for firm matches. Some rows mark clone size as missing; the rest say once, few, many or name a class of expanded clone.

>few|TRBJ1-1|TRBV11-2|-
TGTGCCAGCAGCTCAAGAGCTCTCCACAGGGCCACTGAAGCTTTCTTT
CASSSRALHRATEAFF
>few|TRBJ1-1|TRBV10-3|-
TGTGCCATCAGGGCGGGCAGCATGAACACTGAAGCTTTCTTT
CAIRAGSMNTEAFF
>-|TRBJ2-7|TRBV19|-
TGTGCCACCTCCCCGGGGATGACTGGCTACGAGCAGTACTTC
CATSPGMTGYEQYF
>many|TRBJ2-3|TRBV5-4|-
TGTGCCAGCAGTTCTGGACGGCTCACAGATACGCAGTATTTT
CASSSGRLTDTQYF
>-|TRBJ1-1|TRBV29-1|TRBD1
TGCAGCGTGGAAAGGGACAGCATGAACACTGAAGCTTTCTTT
CSVERDSMNTEAFF
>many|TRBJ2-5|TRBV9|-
TGTGCCAGCAGCCTCACGAGGGGGGGTTGGGAGACCCAGTACTTC
CASSLTRGGWETQYF
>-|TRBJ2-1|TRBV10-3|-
TGTGCCATTCAGGGGGGGTCCTACAATGAGCAGTTCTTC
CAIQGGSYNEQFF
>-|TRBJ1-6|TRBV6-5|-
TGTGCCAGCAGTTACCAGGTCCAGGGCAATTCGCCCCTCCACTTT
CASSYQVQGNSPLHF
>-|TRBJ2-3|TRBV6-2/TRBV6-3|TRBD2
TGTGCCAGCAGTTACTCGAACCTAGCGGGAGGGAGAGATACGCAGTATTTT
CASSYSNLAGGRDTQYF
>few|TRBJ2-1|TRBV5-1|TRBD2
TGCGCCAGCAGCTTGGTGCCGGGACTAGCGGGAGGGCGTTTTATTGTAAATGAGCAGTTCTTC
CASSLVPGLAGGRFIVNEQFF
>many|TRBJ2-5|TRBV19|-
TGTGCCAGTAGCCAAAGTGGCGTGCGAGAGACCCAGTACTTC
CASSQSGVRETQYF
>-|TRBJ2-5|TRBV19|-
TGTGCCAGTAGTCCCCGGGGCTTCCAAGAGACCCAGTACTTC
CASSPRGFQETQYF
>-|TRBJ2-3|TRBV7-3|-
TGTGCCAGCAGCTTATCCGGGGACCGCACAGATACGCAGTATTTT
CASSLSGDRTDTQYF
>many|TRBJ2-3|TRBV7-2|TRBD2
TGTGCCAGCAGCCCCCGGGGGGGAGCTAGCACAGATACGCAGTATTTT
CASSPRGGASTDTQYF
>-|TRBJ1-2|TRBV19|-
TGTGCCAGTAGTAGCCAGTACAGGGTAGGCGGCTACACCTTC
CASSSQYRVGGYTF
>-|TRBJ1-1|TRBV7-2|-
TGTGCCAGCAGCTTCGAACCCAACACTGAAGCTTTCTTT
CASSFEPNTEAFF
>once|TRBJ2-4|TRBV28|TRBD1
TGTGCCAGCAGTTTCTACAGGGGCATTCAGTACTTC
CASSFYRGIQYF
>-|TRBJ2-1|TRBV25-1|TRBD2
TGTGCCAGCAGTGAAGTGGGAACGACTAGCGGGACTAATGAGCAGTTCTTC
CASSEVGTTSGTNEQFF
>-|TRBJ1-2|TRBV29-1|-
TGCAGCGTTGAGCTCAACTATGGCTACACCTTC
CSVELNYGYTF
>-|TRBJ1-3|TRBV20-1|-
TGCAGTGCACCAGACAGTAGCTCTGGAAACACCATATATTTT
CSAPDSSSGNTIYF